Listed below are T cell receptor beta chains from one sample, sequenced in a study of blood T cell repertoires in COVID-19. Libraries were prepared by immunoSEQ multiplex PCR; TCRdb keeps only in-frame clonotypes and omits some of them. The profile shows 26,000 or so clones, 85% to 90% of them singletons. The material sequenced was peripheral blood. Every receptor here comes from a human donor in a cohort sampled during active COVID-19. The CDR3 runs from the conserved cysteine through the conserved F or W. D genes are given only for firm matches. Some rows mark clone size as missing; the rest say once, few, many or name a class of expanded clone.

TRBV15	TRBJ2-6	TRBD1	-	TGTGCCACCAGCAGTGACAGGGTTGGGGCCAACGTCCTGACTTTC	CATSSDRVGANVLTF
TRBV4-1	TRBJ2-3	TRBD2	-	TGCGCCAGCAGCCAAGTCGGGAGCGGGGGGGCCGAGGATACGCAGTATTTT	CASSQVGSGGAEDTQYF
TRBV5-6	TRBJ1-1	-	-	TGTGCCAGCAGCCCCCCCCGGACGAGGGCCACTGAAGCTTTCTTT	CASSPPRTRATEAFF
TRBV6-1	TRBJ2-6	-	-	TGTGCCAGCAGTGACCTCTCCTCTGGGGCCAACGTCCTGACTTTC	CASSDLSSGANVLTF
TRBV7-2	TRBJ2-3	-	-	TGTGCCAGCAGCTTAGACTATCCGAATACGCAGTATTTT	CASSLDYPNTQYF
TRBV28	TRBJ1-1	-	-	TGTGCCAGCAGTACGCCACACAGGGCCACTGAAGCTTTCTTT	CASSTPHRATEAFF
TRBV29-1	TRBJ1-2	TRBD1	-	TGCAGCGCGGGGGCCCCGGGACAGGGGGCCGATGGCTACACCTTC	CSAGAPGQGADGYTF
TRBV21-1	TRBJ1-1	-	-	TGTGCCAGCAGCAAACGGGGACAGGGGCAGGACACTGAAGCTTTCTTT	CASSKRGQGQDTEAFF
TRBV4-1	TRBJ2-5	TRBD1	-	TGCGCCAGCAGCCAAGAAGGGGGCGTCGCGGAGACCCAGTACTTC	CASSQEGGVAETQYF
TRBV2	TRBJ2-1	-	-	TGTGCCAGCAGAACAGGGTCTTACCAGTTCTTC	CASRTGSYQFF
TRBV4-2	TRBJ2-7	TRBD1	-	TGTGCCAGCAGCCAAGCGCACCTTGGGGACAGCTACGAGCAGTACTTC	CASSQAHLGDSYEQYF
TRBV4-1	TRBJ1-2	-	-	TGCGCCAGCAGTCTGGACGGGGGAGGGGACTATGGCTACACCTTC	CASSLDGGGDYGYTF
TRBV28	TRBJ1-2	TRBD1	once	TGTGCCAGTCTAGACAGGGAAGTGGGTGGCTACACCTTC	CASLDREVGGYTF
TRBV19	TRBJ2-2	-	-	TGTGCCAGCGGCCACAGGGCGGGCACCGGGGAGCTGTTTTTT	CASGHRAGTGELFF
TRBV4-3	TRBJ2-7	-	-	TGCGCCAGCAGCCAAGATCACAGCTTGGCGTACGAGCAGTACTTC	CASSQDHSLAYEQYF
TRBV2	TRBJ2-3	-	-	TGTGCCAGCAGTGAACGTCGCGGAAGCACAGATACGCAGTATTTT	CASSERRGSTDTQYF
TRBV5-6	TRBJ2-7	-	-	TGTGCCAGCAGCTTGGCTGTCGGGGGACCCTCCTACGAGCAGTACTTC	CASSLAVGGPSYEQYF
TRBV13	TRBJ2-7	TRBD2	-	TGTGCCAGCAGCTTCCTATCGGGAGGCTCCTACGAGCAGTACTTC	CASSFLSGGSYEQYF
TRBV6-6	TRBJ1-2	TRBD1	-	TGTGCCAGCAGTTGGACAGGGAATAGGGGAAACTATGGCTACACCTTC	CASSWTGNRGNYGYTF
TRBV11-2	TRBJ2-3	TRBD2	-	TGTGCCAGCAGGAGAGCGGGGGGGGTGGCAGATACGCAGTATTTT	CASRRAGGVADTQYF
TRBV5-4	TRBJ1-1	TRBD1	-	TGTGCCAGCAGCGTGAACCCCGGGACAGGGAGGAACACTGAAGCTTTCTTT	CASSVNPGTGRNTEAFF
TRBV18	TRBJ2-2	TRBD2	once	TGTGCCAGCTCACTCTCTAGCGGGGGGACGAACACCGGGGAGCTGTTTTTT	CASSLSSGGTNTGELFF
TRBV7-2	TRBJ1-6	TRBD1	-	TGTGCCAGCAGCCAAGGGACAGCCAATTCACCCCTCCACTTT	CASSQGTANSPLHF
TRBV29-1	TRBJ2-1	-	-	TGCAGCGTTGCGATGGGGGAGGGGGATGAGCAGTTCTTC	CSVAMGEGDEQFF
TRBV5-6	TRBJ2-7	-	-	TGTGCCAGCAGCACCACCGGCGGCGAGCAGTACTTC	CASSTTGGEQYF
TRBV28	TRBJ2-1	-	-	TGTGCCAGCAATGCGGAGCCCTCCTACAATGAGCAGTTCTTC	CASNAEPSYNEQFF
TRBV5-1	TRBJ2-3	TRBD1	-	TGCGCCAGCAGCTACGACAGGGCCACAGATACGCAGTATTTT	CASSYDRATDTQYF
TRBV7-8	TRBJ1-1	TRBD1	-	TGTGCCAGCAGCTCCAACAGGGGTGACACTGAAGCTTTCTTT	CASSSNRGDTEAFF
TRBV18	TRBJ2-5	-	-	TGTGCCAGCTCACCCGACCTGGAGGAGACCCAGTACTTC	CASSPDLEETQYF
TRBV7-8	TRBJ2-1	-	once	TGTGCCAGCAGCCCGGGTGGAGAGCAGTTCTTC	CASSPGGEQFF
TRBV6-5	TRBJ1-4	-	-	TGTGCCAGCAGTTACTCGCACACAGGTGTAGACGAAAAACTGTTTTTT	CASSYSHTGVDEKLFF
TRBV27	TRBJ2-1	-	-	TGTGCCAGCAGTTTTTATCGCCCCCGGGGTAATGAGCAGTTCTTC	CASSFYRPRGNEQFF
TRBV3-1/TRBV3-2	TRBJ1-3	-	-	TGTGCCAGCAGCCAAGCTCCCGCTATCCTAACTGGAAACACCATATATTTT	CASSQAPAILTGNTIYF
TRBV27	TRBJ1-2	TRBD1	-	TGTGCCAGCAGACGAACAGGGGTTGGGTATGGCTACACCTTC	CASRRTGVGYGYTF
TRBV7-2	TRBJ1-1	-	-	TGTGCCAGCAGCTTATTACGGGACACTGAAGCTTTCTTT	CASSLLRDTEAFF
TRBV3-1/TRBV3-2	TRBJ2-5	-	-	TGTGCCAGCAGCCAAGGGCCTAGGGGGGGAGAGACCCAGTACTTC	CASSQGPRGGETQYF
TRBV5-1	TRBJ1-2	TRBD1	-	TGCGCCAGCAGCTTTCAGGGGGACTATGGCTACACCTTC	CASSFQGDYGYTF
TRBV6-6	TRBJ1-2	-	-	TGTGCCAGCAGTTACTCTCAGGGCTACACCTTC	CASSYSQGYTF
TRBV6-5	TRBJ1-1	-	-	TGTGCCAGCAGTTACTCCAGCGGGAACTCTGAAGCTTTCTTT	CASSYSSGNSEAFF
TRBV7-9	TRBJ1-5	-	few	TGTGCCAGCAGCTCATACGACAGGCCGCATCAGCCCCAGCATTTT	CASSSYDRPHQPQHF
TRBV5-1	TRBJ2-3	-	-	TGCGCCAGCAGCTTGGGAGGACAGATCACAGATACGCAGTATTTT	CASSLGGQITDTQYF
TRBV7-8	TRBJ2-7	TRBD1	-	TGTGCCAGCAGCCTACGGGACAGGGGGAAAATTGTATCCGAGCAGTACTTC	CASSLRDRGKIVSEQYF
TRBV15	TRBJ1-2	-	-	TGTGCCACCAGCAGAGATCCGGGTTTGGGCTACACCTTC	CATSRDPGLGYTF
TRBV5-1	TRBJ2-2	-	-	TGCGCCAGCAGCTTGGGGACAGAGGGCACCGGGGAGCTGTTTTTT	CASSLGTEGTGELFF
TRBV4-1	TRBJ1-1	-	few	TGCGCCAGCAGCCAAGATCGGCGGCCGCTCACTGAAGCTTTCTTT	CASSQDRRPLTEAFF
TRBV5-1	TRBJ2-7	-	-	TGCGCCAGCAGAGCCGGGACTGGGGACTACGAGCAGTACTTC	CASRAGTGDYEQYF
TRBV29-1	TRBJ1-5	-	-	TGCAGCGTTCAGCAGGCTAATCAGCCCCAGCATTTT	CSVQQANQPQHF
TRBV6-5	TRBJ2-7	TRBD2	-	TGTGCCAGCAGTTACTCAGCTAGCGGGAGCTACGAGCAGTACTTC	CASSYSASGSYEQYF
TRBV15	TRBJ1-1	TRBD1	-	TGTGCCACCAGAAGACAGGGGGCCCGGAACACTGAAGCTTTCTTT	CATRRQGARNTEAFF
TRBV29-1	TRBJ2-3	-	-	TGCAGCGCCGCACAGGCAGATACGCAGTATTTT	CSAAQADTQYF
TRBV7-2	TRBJ2-2	TRBD2	-	TGTGCCAGCAGCAGAAGTGAGCGGGAGCCCACCGGGGAGCTGTTTTTT	CASSRSEREPTGELFF
TRBV10-3	TRBJ1-6	-	-	TGTGCCATCAGTGAGGGGGGGGGCGGCAATTCACCCCTCCACTTT	CAISEGGGGNSPLHF
TRBV5-1	TRBJ2-5	-	-	TGCGCCAGCAGCTTAGGACAGCAAGAGACCCAGTACTTC	CASSLGQQETQYF
TRBV5-1	TRBJ1-2	-	-	TGCGCCAGCAGCGCTTTCCGGGACACAAGGGGCTACACCTTC	CASSAFRDTRGYTF
TRBV7-8	TRBJ2-7	-	-	TGTGCCAGCAGCCCCCTAGGTGAGGGCTACGAGCAGTACTTC	CASSPLGEGYEQYF
TRBV7-8	TRBJ2-1	-	once	TGTGCCAGCAGCTTAGCCGTGGGGGGACAGAGACTTTACAATGAGCAGTTCTTC	CASSLAVGGQRLYNEQFF
TRBV28	TRBJ1-2	-	-	TGTGCCAGCACCATCTCAGGGGCCCGGGCAGGAGGCTACACCTTC	CASTISGARAGGYTF